Described below is a single T cell receptor (beta chain) sequence and its context. Separate semi-nested PCRs amplified TCRalpha and TCRbeta libraries using constant-region reverse primers in TRAC or TRBC. TCRdb itself ran the 5' RACE reads through MiXCR, one entry per CDR3 protein. The data hold 7,500 to 9,000 distinct CDR3 sequences, with around 20% observed a single time. This sample is drawn from a study of T cells generated in artificial thymic organoids. The sequenced material came from naive CD8+ T cells from the thymus. Subset here: CD3+TCRalphabeta+CD8SP T cells; for blood, CD45RO-CCR7+ naive CD8+ T cells. The TCR was taken from a human donor who gave cord blood stem cells for thymic organoid culture, a cardiac surgery patient who gave postnatal thymus, or a blood donor (not recorded which).

DNA for the CDR3: TGTGCCAGTAGGGGGGATCAGCCCCAGCATTTT. Translating it yields CASRGDQPQHF. The chain employs TRBV19 and TRBJ1-5, with D perhaps matching TRBD1 (5 bases). In germline, CDR1 is LNHDA, CDR2 SQIVND (reference sequence). V gave up 6 bases and J gave up 5 bases, with 5 bases separating them. The CDR3 spans 11 residues.